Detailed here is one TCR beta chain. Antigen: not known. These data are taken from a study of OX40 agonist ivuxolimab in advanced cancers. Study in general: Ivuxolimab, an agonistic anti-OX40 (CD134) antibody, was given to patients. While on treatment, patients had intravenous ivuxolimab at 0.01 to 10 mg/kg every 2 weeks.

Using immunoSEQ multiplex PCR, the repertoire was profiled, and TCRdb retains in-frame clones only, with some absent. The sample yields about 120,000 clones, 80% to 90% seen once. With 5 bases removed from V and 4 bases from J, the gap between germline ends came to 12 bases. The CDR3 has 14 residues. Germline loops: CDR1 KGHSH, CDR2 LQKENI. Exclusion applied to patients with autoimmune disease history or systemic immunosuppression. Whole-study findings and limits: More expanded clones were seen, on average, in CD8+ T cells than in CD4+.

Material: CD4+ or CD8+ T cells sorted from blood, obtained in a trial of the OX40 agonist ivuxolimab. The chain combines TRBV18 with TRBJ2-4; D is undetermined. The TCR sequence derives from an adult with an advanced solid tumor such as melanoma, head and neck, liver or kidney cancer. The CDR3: CASSEALGKNIQYF. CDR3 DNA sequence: TGTGCCAGCTCAGAGGCCCTTGGGAAAAACATTCAGTACTTC.